The 26 T cell receptor beta chains presented below share a single source sample, sequenced in a study of CD8 T cells in Susac syndrome. cDNA came from about 0.5 to 1 ug RNA primed by random hexamers. TCRdb analysed the immunoSEQ multiplex PCR reads with MiXCR anew, one entry per CDR3 protein. Of 300,000 or so distinct CDR3 sequences listed, around 90% are singletons. Sequencing used CD4+ T cells from PBMCs. Every receptor here comes from a human donor with multiple sclerosis.

The count of this clonotype is one. The CDR3 region has the DNA TGTGCCAGCAGCTTCGGTGGAGGGAACGAGCAGTACTTC. It codes for CASSFGGGNEQYF. The chain links TRBV7-2 to TRBJ2-7; possible D gene TRBD2, 6 bases. V was trimmed by 3 bases and J by 5 bases, leaving 11 bases between them. The CDR3 is 13 amino acids. Germline CDR1 is SGHTA and CDR2 is FQGNSA.

The chain is built from TRBV5-1 and TRBJ2-3; 12 bases line up with TRBD1. Germline CDR1 SGHRS, CDR2 YFSETQ. J lost 4 bases, V lost 4 bases, and 7 bases had no gene match. This CDR3 contains 16 residues. The CDR3 sequence is CASSRAGTGGPDTQYF. The CDR3 DNA follows: TGCGCCAGCAGCCGGGCCGGGACAGGGGGCCCAGATACGCAGTATTTT.

This rearrangement joins TRBV6-1 to TRBJ1-1; 8 bases map to TRBD1. The CDR3 loop spans 14 amino acids. Trimming took 4 bases from V and 4 from J; bases not matched to a gene: 5. Per the germline V gene, CDR1 is MNHNS and CDR2 is SASEGT. CDR3 protein: CASSGQGLSTEAFF. The CDR3 DNA reads as TGTGCCAGCAGTGGACAGGGGTTGAGCACTGAAGCTTTCTTT.

The J gene is TRBJ2-4, the V gene TRBV7-9, with 8 bases identical to TRBD1. The V gene's germline CDR1 is SEHNR and CDR2 FQNEAQ (reference sequence). Trimming took 3 bases from V and 0 from J; bases not matched to a gene: 7. This CDR3 contains 17 residues. The CDR3 sequence: CASSFQGTGLAKNIQYF. DNA of the CDR3: TGTGCCAGCAGCTTTCAGGGGACAGGCTTAGCCAAAAACATTCAGTACTTC.

This clonotype appeared a single time. The chain uses TRBV5-1 and TRBJ2-3; possible D gene TRBD1, 5 bases. V dropped 0 bases and J dropped 2 bases, with 10 bases sitting between them. This CDR3 is 15 amino acids long. Germline CDR1 is SGHRS and CDR2 is YFSETQ. The chain's CDR3 is CASSLAQGPTDTQYF. CDR3 DNA: TGCGCCAGCAGCTTGGCCCAGGGCCCCACAGATACGCAGTATTTT.

The V and J genes are TRBV6-9 and TRBJ1-3; D gene ambiguous. Per the germline V gene, CDR1 is MNHGY and CDR2 is SVAAGI. The germline V and J ends were trimmed by 1 base and 0 bases, with 10 bases remaining between them. The CDR3 is 16 residues long. The chain's CDR3 is CASSYWVPGSGNTIYF. The CDR3 bases are TGTGCCAGCAGTTATTGGGTCCCAGGCTCTGGAAACACCATATATTTT.

This chain uses TRBV7-6 with TRBJ1-6, with 7 bases fitting TRBD1. The CDR3 extends over 16 amino acids. Trimming at V came to 5 bases and at J to 8 bases, leaving 12 bases not matched to a gene. Germline V CDR1 and CDR2: SGHVS, FNYEAQ. CDR3 DNA sequence: TGTGCCAGCAGCCCGAGACCGGGACAGCTAGATTCACCCCTCCACTTT. It is translated as CASSPRPGQLDSPLHF.

The chain carries TRBV7-2 and TRBJ1-2, with D maybe TRBD1 (6 bases). Germline lookup yields CDR1 SGHTA and CDR2 FQGNSA. The CDR3 covers 14 residues. The V and J ends lost 5 bases and 8 bases respectively, with 18 bases between them. CDR3 loop: CASSVAGTRIGYTF. The DNA for the CDR3 is TGTGCCAGCAGCGTTGCCGGGACACGGATCGGCTACACCTTC. The full variable domain, rest sourced from reference TRBV7-2 and TRBJ1-2, is GAGVSQSPSNKVTEKGKDVELRCDPISGHTALYWYRQSLGQGLEFLIYFQGNSAPDKSGLPSDRFSAERTGGSVSTLTIQRTQQEDSAVYLCASSVAGTRIGYTFGSGTRLTVV.

The gene calls are TRBV19 and TRBJ2-1, with 13 bases fitting TRBD2. The CDR3 has 14 amino acids. The ends lost 10 bases at V and 10 bases at J; junction bases unmatched: 10. Germline V gene data show CDR1 as LNHDA and CDR2 as SQIVND (reference sequence). CDR3 nucleotide sequence: TGTGCCACGAACGGACTAGCGGGAGTCGGGGAGCAGTTCTTC. Translating it yields CATNGLAGVGEQFF.

V usage is TRBV6-1 and J usage is TRBJ1-1; 8 nucleotides match TRBD1. Germline V gene lookup returns CDR1 MNHNS and CDR2 SASEGT. The CDR3 length is 16 residues. V was pared by 2 bases and J by 1 base, with 6 bases of the junction left unmatched. The CDR3 DNA sequence: TGTGCCAGCAGTGAAAGACAGGGGTTGAAGAACACTGAAGCTTTCTTT. It translates to CASSERQGLKNTEAFF.

This sequence joins TRBV27 and TRBJ1-6; TRBD1 matches at 7 bases. The CDR3 is 16 amino acids. V shed 6 bases and J 7 bases; nucleotides not matched to a gene: 12. CDR1 is MNHEY, CDR2 SMNVEV, per germline (reference sequence). CDR3 coding DNA: TGTGCCAGCAGCCGATTTAAGGGGGCGGGGAATTCACCCCTCCACTTT. Protein sequence: CASSRFKGAGNSPLHF.

The chain has TRBV2 and TRBJ2-3; D not resolved. The length of the CDR3 is 14 residues. V gave up 6 bases and J gave up 7 bases, with 17 bases separating them. The germline V gene has CDR1 SNHLY and CDR2 FYNNEI. For the CDR3, the DNA is TGTGCCAGCAGCCCGGACCGTTTATCTAATACGCAGTATTTT. This sequence encodes CASSPDRLSNTQYF.

The chain employs TRBV29-1 and TRBJ1-1; D gene unclear. CDR1 is SQVTM, CDR2 ANQGSEA, per germline. Trimming took 2 bases from V and 5 from J, leaving 3 bases between them. This CDR3 spans 10 amino acids. CDR3 in DNA: TGCAGCGTTGAACTTACTGAAGCTTTCTTT. Amino acid sequence: CSVELTEAFF.

A single count supports this clonotype. The CDR3 is CASSLGVEGHLYGYTF. In nucleotides, the CDR3 is TGTGCCAGCAGTTTAGGGGTGGAGGGACACCTCTATGGCTACACCTTC. This chain links TRBV12-3 or TRBV12-4 with TRBJ1-2, with D maybe TRBD1 (6 bases). The CDR3 totals 16 residues. V lost 1 base and J 4 bases, leaving 16 bases between the germline ends.

This chain joins TRBV29-1 and TRBJ2-5, with 12 positions matching TRBD1. The CDR3 contains 15 residues. CDR1 SQVTM and CDR2 ANQGSEA come from the germline V gene. The V gene end was trimmed by 4 bases and the J gene end by 4 bases; junction bases not matched to a gene: 7. CDR3 coding DNA: TGCAGCGTTGTCGGGACAGGGGGCTTTGGAGAGACCCAGTACTTC. Amino acid sequence: CSVVGTGGFGETQYF.

The gene calls are TRBV19 and TRBJ1-2; D ambiguous. V dropped 7 bases and J dropped 4 bases, with 31 bases sitting between them. The CDR3 has 19 residues. Germline lookup yields CDR1 LNHDA and CDR2 SQIVND (reference sequence). CDR3 sequence: CASTHRPPLYDLSGYGYTF. CDR3 coding DNA: TGTGCCAGTACACATCGACCCCCCCTCTACGACCTCTCGGGCTATGGCTACACCTTC.

The gene calls are TRBV5-1 and TRBJ2-7; tentatively, D is TRBD1 (6 bases). V was cut by 1 base and J by 4 bases, with 15 bases left in between. The CDR3 runs 15 residues. Germline CDR1 is SGHRS and CDR2 is YFSETQ. CDR3 in DNA: TGCGCCAGCAGCTTGAGAACAGGGCAAGCGTACGAGCAGTACTTC. Translation gives CASSLRTGQAYEQYF.

The chain employs TRBV30 and TRBJ1-1; D might be TRBD1 (5 bases). The germline gives CDR1 GTSNPN, CDR2 SVGIG (reference sequence). The CDR3 is made up of 16 amino acids. V lost 1 base to trimming and J lost 1 base, with 16 bases between them. CDR3 in amino acids: CAWSALPGRGNTEAFF. The CDR3 DNA is TGTGCCTGGAGTGCCCTGCCAGGGCGGGGGAACACTGAAGCTTTCTTT.

The chain employs TRBV29-1 and TRBJ2-7; D is unclear. Germline CDR1 SQVTM, CDR2 ANQGSEA. Trimming cost V 4 bases and J 3 bases, with 16 bases left between them. CDR3 length: 14 amino acids. CDR3 region: CSVVIGSGNYEQYF. The CDR3 region has the DNA TGCAGCGTTGTTATTGGGTCAGGAAACTACGAGCAGTACTTC.

This rearrangement joins TRBV24-1 to TRBJ2-5; D may be TRBD2 (5 bases). The germline V gene encodes CDR1 KGHDR and CDR2 SFDVKD. The CDR3 runs 15 residues. V was trimmed by 4 bases and J by 5 bases, leaving 16 bases between them. The CDR3 loop reads CATSDPRSSGETQYF. The DNA of the CDR3 is TGTGCCACCAGTGACCCTCGGAGTTCGGGGGAGACCCAGTACTTC.

J is TRBJ1-1 and V is TRBV6-5, with D perhaps TRBD1 (6 bases). The CDR3 spans 17 residues. Trimming took 0 bases from V and 1 from J, leaving 15 bases between them. The germline V gene encodes CDR1 MNHEY and CDR2 SVGAGI. CDR3 DNA: TGTGCCAGCAGTTACTCCCTCGGGGGGCCGGGGAACACTGAAGCTTTCTTT. The encoded protein is CASSYSLGGPGNTEAFF.

The V and J genes are TRBV19 and TRBJ2-3, with 9 nucleotides matching TRBD2. The germline gives CDR1 LNHDA, CDR2 SQIVND (reference sequence). This CDR3 is built from 17 residues. CDR3 residues: CAMRGGPRRGGTDTQYF. The CDR3 DNA reads as TGTGCGATGCGGGGGGGCCCGCGTAGGGGAGGCACAGATACGCAGTATTTT.

The chain joins TRBV18 to TRBJ2-2; D unclear. Per germline, CDR1 KGHSH and CDR2 LQKENI. The CDR3 is 13 residues long. The germline V and J ends were trimmed by 6 bases and 4 bases, with 9 bases remaining between them. The DNA for the CDR3 is TGTGCCAGCTCGGCCATCGGCACCGGGGAGCTGTTTTTT. It translates to CASSAIGTGELFF.

This rearrangement joins TRBV7-8 to TRBJ2-2; TRBD1 agrees at 7 bases. J was trimmed by 0 bases and V by 2 bases; bases with no gene match: 3. Germline CDR1 SGHVS, CDR2 FQNEAQ. This CDR3 has 16 residues. Here the CDR3 DNA reads TGTGCCAGCAGCTTATTGACAGGGACGAACACCGGGGAGCTGTTTTTT. It codes for CASSLLTGTNTGELFF.

CDR3: CASSGRGRDHNEQFF. CDR3 DNA sequence: TGTGCCAGCAGCGGCCGGGGGCGGGATCACAATGAGCAGTTCTTC. The rearrangement uses TRBV5-6 and TRBJ2-1; D is possibly TRBD1 or TRBD2 (6 bases each). Per germline, CDR1 SGHDT and CDR2 YYEEEE. This CDR3 is 15 amino acids long. Trimming left V 4 bases short and J 5 bases short, with 16 bases between. Full variable domain (rest looked up from reference TRBV5-6 and TRBJ2-1): DAGVTQSPTHLIKTRGQQVTLRCSPKSGHDTVSWYQQALGQGPQFIFQYYEEEERQRGNFPDRFSGHQFPNYSSELNVNALLLGDSALYLCASSGRGRDHNEQFFGPGTRLTVL.

This clonotype was counted a single time. The V call is TRBV4-2, the J call TRBJ2-5, with 8 bases matching TRBD1. Looked up from germline, CDR1 is LGHNA and CDR2 is YNFKEQ. J lost 1 base, V lost 1 base, and 5 bases had no gene match. The CDR3 runs to 16 residues. The CDR3 loop is CASSQGIGQGQETQYF. Written as DNA, the CDR3 is TGTGCCAGCAGCCAAGGGATCGGACAGGGCCAAGAGACCCAGTACTTC.